These 31 T cell receptor beta chains came from one sample sequenced in a study of chemoradiotherapy in HPV16-positive cancers. Clones were sequenced by immunoSEQ multiplex PCR, and TCRdb holds only the in-frame ones, with some missing. The table records about 5,500 clones, about 81% of them present only once. The biological material was taken from a patient who underwent chemoradiotherapy. The receptors derive from a human donor with HPV-associated anogenital cancer.

This clone has only a few counts. The chain recombines TRBV18 with TRBJ2-7; 9 positions agree with TRBD2. With V trimmed by 2 bases and J by 1 base, 6 bases remained unmatched. Germline V gene sequence: CDR1 KGHSH, CDR2 LQKENI. The CDR3 has 16 residues. In DNA, the CDR3 is TGTGCCAGCTCACCATCAAGCGGGAGGCCGTCCTACGAGCAGTACTTC. This translates into CASSPSSGRPSYEQYF.

This chain connects TRBV5-4 to TRBJ1-2; TRBD1 agrees at 9 bases. This CDR3 is built from 14 residues. Germline CDR1 and CDR2: SGHNT and YYREEE (reference sequence). V was pared by 7 bases and J by 4 bases, with 8 bases of the junction left unmatched. In DNA form, the CDR3 reads TGTGCCAGCGGCCAACAGGGGGCAGGCTATGGCTACACCTTC. It translates to CASGQQGAGYGYTF.

This clone occurred once. The V and J genes are TRBV4-2 and TRBJ2-2; 9 positions match TRBD1. Germline V CDR1 and CDR2: LGHNA, YNFKEQ. Unmatched junction bases numbered 8, after V lost 2 bases and J lost 7 bases. This CDR3 has 16 residues. The DNA of the CDR3 is TGTGCCAGCAGCCAACTGACAGGGGGATTCGGCGGGGAGCTGTTTTTT. It codes for CASSQLTGGFGGELFF.

The chain employs TRBV5-4 and TRBJ2-1, with D tentatively TRBD1 (6 bases). CDR3 length equals 13 residues. CDR1 is SGHNT, CDR2 YYREEE, per germline (reference sequence). Trimming removed 3 bases from V and 5 bases from J, with 9 bases in between. This chain's CDR3 is CASSSGQHNEQFF. Here the CDR3 DNA reads TGTGCCAGCAGCTCAGGACAGCACAATGAGCAGTTCTTC.

This clone was picked up one time. This chain uses TRBV2 with TRBJ2-1; D gene unclear. The CDR3 consists of 13 residues. V lost 3 bases, J lost 4 bases, and 7 bases lay in between. Per the germline V gene, CDR1 is SNHLY and CDR2 is FYNNEI. The DNA of the CDR3 is TGTGCCAGCAGTGATGAGTCGTACAATGAGCAGTTCTTC. It translates to CASSDESYNEQFF.

The chain couples TRBV7-6 to TRBJ2-1; possibly TRBD1 for D (6 bases). CDR1 and CDR2 (germline): SGHVS, FNYEAQ. This CDR3 comprises 15 residues. Between the trimmed V and J ends, which lost 5 bases and 12 bases, there was a span of 23 bases. CDR3 nucleotide sequence: TGTGCCAGCAGCCCAGGGCGGCAGGGGATATATGGGCAGTTCTTC. Translated: CASSPGRQGIYGQFF.

V usage is TRBV7-3 and J usage is TRBJ2-5, with D perhaps matching TRBD2 (6 bases). There are 15 residues in the CDR3. The germline V and J ends were trimmed by 2 bases and 4 bases, with 14 bases remaining between them. Germline assignment: CDR1 SGHTA and CDR2 FQGTGA. The CDR3 DNA follows: TGTGCCAGCAGCTTAGGGTGGAGGGGTCTAGAGACCCAGTACTTC. It codes for CASSLGWRGLETQYF.

The J gene is TRBJ2-1, the V gene TRBV19, with D unclear. Trimming removed 0 bases at V and 0 bases at J, with 6 bases between. Germline loops: CDR1 LNHDA, CDR2 SQIVND (reference sequence). This CDR3 has 15 residues. The CDR3 loop reads CASSIDDGSYNEQFF. CDR3 coding DNA: TGTGCCAGTAGTATAGACGATGGCTCCTACAATGAGCAGTTCTTC.

The rearrangement links TRBV30 to TRBJ2-5; D perhaps matches TRBD2 (6 bases). Deletions cut 8 bases from V and 2 bases from J, with 24 bases between. CDR1 and CDR2 (germline): GTSNPN, SVGIG (reference sequence). The CDR3 sequence is 16 residues long. Written as DNA, the CDR3 is TGTGCCAGCTCGGTGGGTAGCGGACGGGGACAAGAGACCCAGTACTTC. As protein: CASSVGSGRGQETQYF.

The genes are TRBV5-5 and TRBJ1-3; D is uncertain. V lost 1 base to trimming and J lost 0 bases, with 8 bases between them. The CDR3 runs 15 residues. Germline loops: CDR1 SGHKS, CDR2 YYEKEE (reference sequence). The CDR3 DNA sequence: TGTGCCAGCAGCTTGTGGGGAAACTCTGGAAACACCATATATTTT. It yields the protein CASSLWGNSGNTIYF.

The chain joins TRBV11-2 to TRBJ2-1; D remains unclear. Per the germline V gene, CDR1 is SGHAT and CDR2 is FQNNGV. The germline V and J ends were trimmed by 7 bases and 4 bases, with 11 bases remaining between them. The CDR3 extends over 13 amino acids. CDR3 sequence (DNA): TGTGCCAGCACCCAGGTCATTTACAATGAGCAGTTCTTC. It is translated as CASTQVIYNEQFF. Variable domain in full (rest from reference TRBV11-2 and TRBJ2-1): EAGVAQSPRYKIIEKRQSVAFWCNPISGHATLYWYQQILGQGPKLLIQFQNNGVVDDSQLPKDRFSAERLKGVDSTLKIQPAKLEDSAVYLCASTQVIYNEQFFGPGTRLTVL.

A word on this clone: One end of the junction varies from germline; a read error may be responsible. This chain links TRBV29-1 with TRBJ2-2, with a weak D call TRBD2 (7 bases). The V gene's germline CDR1 is SQVTM and CDR2 ANQGSEA. This CDR3 comprises 16 residues. CDR3 bases: TGCAGCGGTAGAGGGGTAGGGGGGGCGAACGCCGGGGAGCTGTTTTTT. Its translation: CSGRGVGGANAGELFF.

The chain has TRBV9 and TRBJ2-3; TRBD2 matches 9 bases. Trimming at V came to 2 bases and at J to 3 bases, leaving 4 bases not matched to a gene. CDR3 length equals 15 residues. Germline V gene lookup returns CDR1 SGDLS and CDR2 YYNGEE. CDR3 residues: CASSVSGGSTDTQYF. The CDR3 nucleotides read TGTGCCAGCAGCGTTAGCGGGGGCTCTACAGATACGCAGTATTTT.

The chain recombines TRBV6-5 with TRBJ2-5; TRBD1 aligns across 10 bases. V dropped 4 bases and J dropped 4; count of bases not matched to a gene: 9. The germline V gene encodes CDR1 MNHEY and CDR2 SVGAGI. The CDR3 runs to 16 residues. CDR3 sequence (DNA): TGTGCCAGCAGTTTGACAGGGGGCGCGGGTTCAGAGACCCAGTACTTC. Amino acids: CASSLTGGAGSETQYF.

V is TRBV6-5 and J is TRBJ2-1; D is uncertain. Trimming stripped 3 bases from V and 0 bases from J, with 9 bases between. CDR1 is MNHEY and CDR2 is SVGAGI in the germline V gene. This CDR3 comprises 15 residues. The DNA of the CDR3 is TGTGCCAGCAGTTATATGCGGAGCTCCTACAATGAGCAGTTCTTC. It encodes CASSYMRSSYNEQFF.

The gene calls are TRBV6-6 and TRBJ1-6, with 7 bases fitting TRBD1. Germline V gene lookup returns CDR1 MNHNY and CDR2 SVGAGI (reference sequence). V shed 7 bases and J 10 bases; nucleotides not matched to a gene: 7. The length of the CDR3 is 13 residues. The CDR3 nucleotides are TGTGCCAGCAACCCCAGGGGGGGATCACCCCTCCACTTT. This encodes CASNPRGGSPLHF.

The table lists this clone with a few counts. This chain joins TRBV30 and TRBJ1-5; TRBD1 might be the D (5 bases). Germline values: CDR1 GTSNPN, CDR2 SVGIG (reference sequence). The CDR3 extends over 16 amino acids. Trimming took off 4 bases at V and 7 bases at J, with 23 bases between the two ends. This chain's CDR3 is CAWTSSVVGGEQPQHF. The CDR3 DNA follows: TGTGCCTGGACCTCCTCCGTGGTGGGGGGGGAACAGCCCCAGCATTTT.

This chain uses TRBV5-5 with TRBJ2-1; maybe TRBD1 (6 bases). CDR1 and CDR2 from the germline V gene are SGHKS and YYEKEE (reference sequence). The V end was cut by 4 bases, the J end by 4 bases, with 12 bases between. This CDR3 comprises 14 residues. CDR3: CASSPGTYYNEQFF. The DNA of the CDR3 is TGTGCCAGCAGCCCCGGGACATATTACAATGAGCAGTTCTTC.

This clone appeared once. The chain links TRBV4-3 to TRBJ2-3; 9 bases line up with TRBD1. The germline V gene encodes CDR1 LGHNA and CDR2 YSLEER. The CDR3 has 16 amino acids. V shed 2 bases and J 6 bases; nucleotides not matched to a gene: 9. CDR3 in amino acids: CASSQSPGQGGDTQYF. CDR3 coding DNA: TGCGCCAGCAGCCAATCACCGGGACAGGGAGGGGATACGCAGTATTTT.

This chain joins TRBV2 and TRBJ2-7; D gene ambiguous. The length of the CDR3 is 11 residues. Trimming took 6 bases from V and 7 from J, leaving 10 bases between them. Germline CDR1 SNHLY, CDR2 FYNNEI. The CDR3 bases are TGTGCCAGCAGCATTGGGAATGAGCAGTACTTC. This encodes CASSIGNEQYF.

The chain has TRBV27 and TRBJ2-7, with D possibly being TRBD1 or TRBD2 (7 bases each). Trimming cost V 2 bases and J 3 bases, with 20 bases left between them. The germline CDR1 and CDR2 sequences are MNHEY and SMNVEV (reference sequence). The CDR3 length is 17 residues. The CDR3 DNA sequence: TGTGCCAGCAGTTTAAGGCAAGGGAGGGGACAGAGCTACGAGCAGTACTTC. It translates to CASSLRQGRGQSYEQYF.

This rearrangement joins TRBV15 to TRBJ2-3; D unclear. Trimming removed 4 bases at V and 1 base at J, with 3 bases between. The CDR3 has 12 residues. Germline V CDR1 and CDR2: LNHNV, YYDKDF (reference sequence). CDR3 nucleotide sequence: TGTGCCACCAGCATTGGCACAGATACGCAGTATTTT. This codes for CATSIGTDTQYF.

The chain uses TRBV6-1 and TRBJ1-5; 10 bases line up with TRBD1. Trimming at V came to 5 bases and at J to 8 bases, leaving 3 bases not matched to a gene. Germline V gene data show CDR1 as MNHNS and CDR2 as SASEGT. The CDR3 runs to 13 residues. CDR3 nucleotide sequence: TGTGCCAGCAGTCCGGGACAGGGGAAGCCCCAGCATTTT. Its translation is CASSPGQGKPQHF.

This chain uses TRBV19 with TRBJ2-3, with D possibly TRBD2 on 5 matching bases. The ends were cut back, 3 bases at V and 5 bases at J, with 12 bases in the middle. Germline lookup yields CDR1 LNHDA and CDR2 SQIVND (reference sequence). This CDR3 is 14 amino acids long. DNA for the CDR3: TGTGCCAGTAGTATCGGACTCGCGGAAGATACGCAGTATTTT. It encodes CASSIGLAEDTQYF.

CDR3 DNA sequence: TGTGCCTGGAGTTTGAGCGGGGGGGGTCCCTACGAGCAGTACTTC. Amino acid sequence: CAWSLSGGGPYEQYF. The chain links TRBV30 to TRBJ2-5; TRBD2 matches 10 bases. The assigned J gene may be wrong: the sequence end matches TRBJ2-7 better. This CDR3 comprises 15 residues. The germline V gene encodes CDR1 GTSNPN and CDR2 SVGIG (reference sequence).

The J gene is TRBJ2-7, the V gene TRBV9; possibly TRBD2 for D (7 bases). The CDR3 is 17 amino acids. From germline, CDR1 is SGDLS and CDR2 YYNGEE. V was trimmed by 0 bases and J by 1 base, leaving 17 bases between them. The CDR3 DNA is TGTGCCAGCAGCGTAGAGGGAGGGGGGACTTCTTCCTACGAGCAGTACTTC. Protein sequence: CASSVEGGGTSSYEQYF.

This chain joins TRBV7-6 and TRBJ2-3, with 8 bases lining up with TRBD2. Germline values: CDR1 SGHVS, CDR2 FNYEAQ. The CDR3 contains 16 residues. The ends lost 3 bases at V and 4 bases at J; junction bases unmatched: 9. The CDR3 protein is CASSLGAGAGSDTQYF. For the CDR3, the DNA is TGTGCCAGCAGCTTGGGAGCGGGAGCAGGGTCAGATACGCAGTATTTT.

V gene TRBV7-3 combines with J gene TRBJ2-3; a weak D match, TRBD1 (6 bases). V lost 8 bases to trimming and J lost 2 bases, with 17 bases between them. The CDR3 totals 15 residues. CDR1 and CDR2 (germline): SGHTA, FQGTGA. The CDR3 here is CASPLPGGVTDTQYF. The CDR3 coding sequence is TGTGCCAGCCCATTACCTGGGGGCGTCACAGATACGCAGTATTTT.

This clone was seen only once. The rearrangement uses TRBV5-1 and TRBJ2-5; D is possibly TRBD1 or TRBD2 (5 bases each). Per the germline V gene, CDR1 is SGHRS and CDR2 is YFSETQ. The CDR3 has 15 amino acids. Trimming shortened V by 5 bases and J by 5 bases, and 19 bases separated the two germline ends. The CDR3 coding sequence is TGCGCCAGCAGTGGTAGAGAGGGGTGGGGGGAGACCCAGTACTTC. Protein: CASSGREGWGETQYF. Using reference TRBV5-1 and TRBJ2-5 for the parts outside the CDR3, the full variable domain is KAGVTQTPRYLIKTRGQQVTLSCSPISGHRSVSWYQQTPGQGLQFLFEYFSETQRNKGNFPGRFSGRQFSNSRSEMNVSTLELGDSALYLCASSGREGWGETQYFGPGTRLLVL.

The chain recombines TRBV5-1 with TRBJ1-2; 9 positions agree with TRBD1. V was clipped by 4 bases and J by 2 bases; unmatched bases: 3. The germline V gene has CDR1 SGHRS and CDR2 YFSETQ. This CDR3 spans 14 amino acids. The CDR3, as DNA: TGCGCCAGCAGCCCCGGGACAGGGAACTATGGCTACACCTTC. Translating it yields CASSPGTGNYGYTF.

This clone is categorized as large. The rearrangement links TRBV7-9 to TRBJ2-2, with a possible D match to TRBD2 (6 bases). CDR3 length: 15 residues. Germline V lookup: CDR1 SEHNR, CDR2 FQNEAQ (reference sequence). Trimming shortened V by 5 bases and J by 4 bases, and 14 bases separated the two germline ends. CDR3: CASSTPGGVTGELFF. The CDR3 DNA is TGTGCCAGCAGCACCCCCGGCGGGGTCACCGGGGAGCTGTTTTTT.